The TCR beta chain under discussion was sequenced for a study of type 1 regulatory T cells. Across the whole study: T-allo10 is an in vitro-generated, Tr1-enriched CD4 T cell product specific for alloantigen. Study findings and constraints: Tr1 cells had a more restricted TCR repertoire than non-Tr1 cells.

TCRdb reprocessed the reads via MiXCR and lists one record per CDR3 protein. The table shows about 71,000 distinct CDR3 sequences, with about a fifth occurring only once. This clonotype turned up a few times. What it binds is not known. The specimen sequenced was cultured type 1 regulatory T (Tr1) cells, either the whole culture or a sorted fraction (not recorded which). The sequence was obtained from a human donor in good health.

CDR3 in DNA: TGCGCCAGCAGTGGGGGCCGGGGCGGCTACACCTTC. It translates to CASSGGRGGYTF. The rearrangement links TRBV10-2 to TRBJ1-2; possible D gene TRBD1, 5 bases. Per germline, CDR1 WSHSY and CDR2 SAAADI. V lost 4 bases and J 8 bases, leaving 11 bases between the germline ends. The CDR3 loop spans 12 amino acids.